These T cell receptor beta chains were read from a single sample in a study of blood T cell repertoires in COVID-19. Profiled with immunoSEQ multiplex PCR; TCRdb holds only in-frame clones, not every one. The sample consists of 310,000 or so clones, roughly 87% of them appearing once. The sequencing sample was made of PBMCs or T cells enriched from blood (not recorded which). The origin of the receptors is a woman between 18 and 29 years old who had recovered from COVID-19. The CDR3 runs from the conserved cysteine through the conserved F or W. A D gene is named only where the DNA matches it firmly. The listing skips clone size in some rows; elsewhere it reads once, few, many or a size class.

CASRLGGGNTIYF,TGTGCCAGCAGGTTAGGGGGCGGAAACACCATATATTTT,.,TRBV7-2,TRBJ1-3,TRBD1
CASSLAEGNPYGYTF,TGTGCCAGCAGCTTAGCGGAGGGAAACCCTTATGGCTACACCTTC,once,TRBV7-9,TRBJ1-2,.
CSVSTGRANEKLFF,TGCAGCGTCTCGACAGGCCGGGCTAATGAAAAACTGTTTTTT,.,TRBV29-1,TRBJ1-4,.
CASSVGAGQETQYF,TGTGCCAGCAGCGTAGGGGCAGGCCAAGAGACCCAGTACTTC,.,TRBV9,TRBJ2-5,.
CASSRTGYNYGYTF,TGTGCCAGCAGTCGGACAGGGTATAACTATGGCTACACCTTC,.,TRBV6-5,TRBJ1-2,TRBD1
CASSQVWGRSGYTF,TGTGCCAGCAGCCAAGTTTGGGGGCGCAGTGGCTACACCTTC,.,TRBV3-1/TRBV3-2,TRBJ1-2,.
CAISAAYTGVNEKLFF,TGTGCCATCAGTGCAGCTTATACAGGGGTAAACGAAAAACTGTTTTTT,.,TRBV10-3,TRBJ1-4,TRBD1
CASSLVGLAETQYF,TGTGCCAGCAGCTTAGTGGGACTAGCGGAGACCCAGTACTTC,.,TRBV7-2,TRBJ2-5,TRBD2
CSASYPVQETQYF,TGCAGTGCTAGTTACCCAGTCCAAGAGACCCAGTACTTC,.,TRBV20-1,TRBJ2-5,.
CASSQDGANTEAFF,TGTGCCAGCAGCCAAGATGGGGCGAACACTGAAGCTTTCTTT,.,TRBV3-1/TRBV3-2,TRBJ1-1,.
CSVDSDGGNEKLFF,TGCAGCGTTGATAGTGACGGAGGGAATGAAAAACTGTTTTTT,.,TRBV29-1,TRBJ1-4,.
CASSWAAGSYGYTF,TGTGCCAGCAGCTGGGCCGCGGGATCCTATGGCTACACCTTC,once,TRBV5-6,TRBJ1-2,.
CASSPGTGSGWTEAFF,TGTGCCAGCAGCCCAGGGACAGGGTCTGGGTGGACTGAAGCTTTCTTT,.,TRBV7-2,TRBJ1-1,TRBD1
CASSPRVGQGRLNEQFF,TGCGCCAGCAGCCCGCGGGTGGGACAGGGTAGGTTAAATGAGCAGTTCTTC,.,TRBV5-1,TRBJ2-1,TRBD1
CATSDSGGISYNEQFF,TGTGCCACCAGTGATTCAGGGGGCATTTCCTACAATGAGCAGTTCTTC,.,TRBV24-1,TRBJ2-1,TRBD1
CASSLDGQGYNEQFF,TGCGCCAGCAGCTTGGACGGACAGGGGTACAATGAGCAGTTCTTC,.,TRBV5-1,TRBJ2-1,TRBD1
CASSLQGFVTEAFF,TGTGCCAGCAGCTTACAGGGGTTTGTCACTGAAGCTTTCTTT,.,TRBV7-8,TRBJ1-1,.
CASSPRQGNTYEQYF,TGTGCCAGCAGCCCAAGACAGGGAAATACCTACGAGCAGTACTTC,.,TRBV3-1/TRBV3-2,TRBJ2-7,TRBD1
CASSLAVSGNTIYF,TGTGCCAGCAGTTTAGCGGTCTCTGGAAACACCATATATTTT,.,TRBV28,TRBJ1-3,.
CASSDGGIKAPQHF,TGTGCCAGTAGCGACGGGGGGATAAAGGCGCCCCAGCATTTT,.,TRBV19,TRBJ1-5,.
CASKKQGGTEAFF,TGTGCCAGCAAAAAACAGGGGGGGACTGAAGCTTTCTTT,once,TRBV2,TRBJ1-1,TRBD1
CASSLVQGGPNTEAFF,TGTGCCAGCAGCTTAGTCCAGGGAGGGCCAAACACTGAAGCTTTCTTT,few,TRBV7-2,TRBJ1-1,.
CAWSVRPGTASPLHF,TGTGCCTGGAGTGTACGACCAGGCACGGCTTCACCCCTCCACTTT,.,TRBV30,TRBJ1-6,.
CASSPGGIGNTIYF,TGTGCCAGCAGTCCCGGGGGGATTGGAAACACCATATATTTT,.,TRBV6-5,TRBJ1-3,.
CAITGGGGNYGYTF,TGTGCCATCACCGGAGGAGGAGGAAACTATGGCTACACCTTC,.,TRBV10-3,TRBJ1-2,.
CASRHPGGGAGANVLTF,TGTGCCAGCAGGCACCCCGGGGGTGGTGCTGGGGCCAACGTCCTGACTTTC,once,TRBV5-4,TRBJ2-6,.
CASSRVLGGTSSYNEQFF,TGCGCCAGCAGCCGAGTACTTGGGGGGACGAGCTCCTACAATGAGCAGTTCTTC,.,TRBV4-3,TRBJ2-1,.
CASSTYRETNEKLFF,TGTGCCAGCAGTACGTACAGGGAGACTAATGAAAAACTGTTTTTT,.,TRBV28,TRBJ1-4,.
CASSRHQGAFF,TGTGCCAGCAGCAGACATCAGGGAGCTTTCTTT,few,TRBV21-1,TRBJ1-1,.
CASSFSPRGTDTQYF,TGTGCCAGCAGCTTTTCCCCCCGAGGCACAGATACGCAGTATTTT,.,TRBV7-2,TRBJ2-3,.
CASSIDREGSYNEQFF,TGTGCCAGTAGTATAGATCGGGAGGGATCCTACAATGAGCAGTTCTTC,.,TRBV19,TRBJ2-1,TRBD2
CASSSGQGSAYEQYF,TGTGCCAGCAGCTCAGGACAGGGAAGCGCCTACGAGCAGTACTTC,few,TRBV7-6,TRBJ2-7,TRBD1
CASSQNPQGTDTQYF,TGTGCCAGCAGCCAAAATCCTCAGGGTACAGATACGCAGTATTTT,.,TRBV3-1/TRBV3-2,TRBJ2-3,.
CASSLSLSGVNEQFF,TGTGCCAGCAGCTTGTCGCTTTCAGGGGTCAATGAGCAGTTCTTC,.,TRBV7-7,TRBJ2-1,.